The source of this T cell receptor (beta chain) is a study of vaccination effects on CD4 cells after COVID-19. For the study at large: Sample collection from a couple of convalescent patients occurred 16 days and one week before vaccination. Study-wide results and limits: Whether induced by infection or by vaccine, clones showed marked clonal contraction late after vaccination.

A word on this clone: Its antigen is still unknown.

The germline gives CDR1 MGHRA, CDR2 YSYEKL. Trimming stripped 4 bases from V and 10 bases from J, with 16 bases between. The CDR3 runs 13 residues. Sequencing in the ViraFEST assay came after antigen-specific CD4+ T cells had been expanded with viral peptide pools, which were used to stimulate PBMC. Subsequent to less than twelve days of culture, CD4+ T cells were isolated. The person had a PCR-confirmed SARS-CoV-2 infection during March to December 2020. It was on days 3 and 7 that half the medium was replaced with IL-2 medium. Sequenced by immunoSEQ multiplex PCR; TCRdb stores in-frame clones only, minus some. This table has approximately 33,000 clones, around two thirds appearing once.

This chain uses TRBV4-1 with TRBJ1-1, with no clear D. The specimen comprised CD4+ T cells from PBMCs cultured with HCoV-NL63 spike peptides, sampled before COVID-19 vaccination. This sequence originates from a human donor who had a prior SARS-CoV-2 infection. CDR3 bases: TGCGCCAGCAGCCCTAAAATTCCGGTCGTAGCTTTCTTT. Translated: CASSPKIPVVAFF.